This T cell receptor beta chain was identified in a study of T-cell memory formation after mild COVID-19. Overall study: There were largely donor-specific TCR clusters.

As for this clonotype: Its antigen is undetermined.

Each CDR3 protein is one row after TCRdb ran MiXCR on the 5' RACE reads. Seen here are about 170,000 distinct CDR3 sequences, 13% observed once, and the top ten hold approximately 3.4%. Points from the study as a whole: Detection of some responders pre-infection suggested pre-existing cross-reactive memory T cells participated.

CDR1 and CDR2 (germline): SGHRS, YFSETQ. V shed 0 bases and J shed 11 bases, with 14 bases lying between them. The CDR3 has 13 amino acids. The sample was PBMCs or a T cell subset sorted from them (not recorded which). V usage is TRBV5-1 and J usage is TRBJ1-1; tentative D call: TRBD1 (6 bases). The clonotype originates from a man aged 18-30 years who had mild COVID-19 (a few samples of this study predate the infection). Cell type and time point are not known. CDR3 loop: CASSLGQEVSAFF. The CDR3 nucleotides read TGCGCCAGCAGCTTGGGACAGGAAGTTTCGGCTTTCTTT.